The 5 T cell receptor beta chains listed next were all sequenced from one sample in a study of CD8+ T cells in alopecia areata. Extraction of RNA preceded its reverse transcription into cDNA, which served as the sequencing template. Sequencing was performed with immunoSEQ multiplex PCR; in TCRdb, only in-frame clones are kept and a portion is missing. The sample has about 110,000 clones, roughly 59% seen once. Sequenced material: CD8+ T cells sorted from blood. Receptors were obtained from a human donor in good health.

The chain carries TRBV13 and TRBJ2-3, with D perhaps matching TRBD2 (6 bases). This CDR3 contains 16 residues. Germline CDR1 reads PRHDT; CDR2 reads FYEKMQ (reference sequence). Trimming shortened V by 2 bases and J by 2 bases, and 14 bases separated the two germline ends. In nucleotides, the CDR3 is TGTGCCAGCAGCTTACGCGGGACTCCGGACACAGATACGCAGTATTTT. Translating it yields CASSLRGTPDTDTQYF. The full variable domain, its missing parts supplied by reference TRBV13 and TRBJ2-3, is AAGVIQSPRHLIKEKRETATLKCYPIPRHDTVYWYQQGPGQDPQFLISFYEKMQSDKGSIPDRFSAQQFSDYHSELNMSSLELGDSALYFCASSLRGTPDTDTQYFGPGTRLTVL.

The J gene is TRBJ2-3, the V gene TRBV9; 12 bases line up with TRBD2. Per the germline V gene, CDR1 is SGDLS and CDR2 is YYNGEE. The ends lost 0 bases at V and 2 bases at J; junction bases unmatched: 1. This CDR3 has 16 residues. CDR3 in DNA: TGTGCCAGCAGCGTAGGACTAGCGGGGGACACAGATACGCAGTATTTT. Translation: CASSVGLAGDTDTQYF.

The chain is built from TRBV2 and TRBJ2-7, with D perhaps TRBD1 or TRBD2 (6 bases each). Between the trimmed V and J ends, which lost 8 bases and 2 bases, there was a span of 13 bases. Per the germline V gene, CDR1 is SNHLY and CDR2 is FYNNEI. The CDR3 consists of 13 residues. The CDR3 protein is CASSRRGAYEQYF. The CDR3 bases are TGTGCCAGCTCAAGAAGGGGGGCCTACGAGCAGTACTTC.

The chain couples TRBV7-2 to TRBJ2-3; 10 bases map to TRBD1. Trimming removed 5 bases from V and 2 bases from J; junction bases left unmatched: 7. CDR1 SGHTA and CDR2 FQGNSA come from the germline V gene. The CDR3 covers 16 residues. CDR3: CASSPGGTGDTDTQYF. The CDR3, as DNA: TGTGCCAGCAGCCCGGGCGGGACAGGGGACACAGATACGCAGTATTTT.

This chain connects TRBV7-9 to TRBJ1-2; possibly TRBD1 for D (6 bases). This CDR3 contains 16 residues. V was shortened by 4 bases and J by 4 bases, with 19 bases between the two germline ends. Germline V CDR1 and CDR2: SEHNR, FQNEAQ (reference sequence). CDR3 sequence (DNA): TGTGCCAGCAGCTCACAAAGGGGGATCATTCCCTATGGCTACACCTTC. Translating it yields CASSSQRGIIPYGYTF. Based on the CDR3 plus reference TRBV7-9 and TRBJ1-2, the full variable domain is DTGVSQNPRHKITKRGQNVTFRCDPISEHNRLYWYRQTLGQGPEFLTYFQNEAQLEKSRLLSDRFSAERPKGSFSTLEIQRTEQGDSAMYLCASSSQRGIIPYGYTFGSGTRLTVV.